What follows is one T cell receptor (beta chain) and its context. Its specificity is not known. The sample comes from a study of T cell responses to AZD1222 COVID-19 vaccine. The wider study: Whether given at about 4 or about 12 weeks, second doses were pooled. Study results and limitations: With dominance at 160-218 and 743-854, vaccine-associated CD4 TCRs spanned spike. No repertoire was sampled before or during the peak T cell response, only after it. In a largely white British group with more females than males, clonal diversity was possibly underestimated.

Using immunoSEQ multiplex PCR, the repertoire was profiled, and TCRdb retains in-frame clones only, with some absent. Counted here are over 130,000 clones, 88% occurring once; the ten biggest clones make up approximately 3.7%. The germline V and J ends were trimmed by 6 bases and 2 bases, with 10 bases remaining between them. CDR3 length: 13 residues. Per germline, CDR1 KGHSH and CDR2 LQKENI. This chain connects TRBV18 to TRBJ2-5; D not certain. The sequenced sample was peripheral blood, obtained on day 0 of AZD1222 vaccination. The receptor was isolated from an adult in good health. The CDR3 spells CASSPDGQETQYF. CDR3 bases: TGTGCCAGCTCCCCGGACGGGCAAGAGACCCAGTACTTC.